These 29 T cell receptor beta chains came from one sample sequenced in a study of blood T cell repertoires in COVID-19. The data were produced by immunoSEQ multiplex PCR, yet TCRdb's version contains in-frame clones alone and is incomplete. The sample comprises approximately 59,000 clones, approximately 88% of which are singletons, and 20% to 25% rests with the top ten. Sequenced input: peripheral blood. The receptors were gathered from a human donor in a cohort sampled during active COVID-19.

This chain connects TRBV3-1 (or the pseudogene TRBV3-2) to TRBJ1-6; tentative D call: TRBD1 (6 bases). The CDR3 has 16 amino acids. The V end lost 1 base, the J end lost 7 bases, and 14 bases lay between the germline ends. Germline assignment: CDR1 LGHDT and CDR2 YNNKEL (reference sequence). The CDR3 DNA reads as TGTGCCAGCAGCCAAGTGTCCGGGCAGGGGAATTCACCCCTCCACTTT. It translates to CASSQVSGQGNSPLHF.

The chain uses TRBV27 and TRBJ2-7, with D tentatively TRBD2 (5 bases). The germline CDR1 and CDR2 sequences are MNHEY and SMNVEV (reference sequence). V lost 6 bases and J lost 3, with 21 bases in between. The CDR3 sequence is 16 residues long. The CDR3 DNA reads TGTGCCAGCAGAACTTTTCTCCGTGTAGAGGGCTACGAGCAGTACTTC. Protein sequence: CASRTFLRVEGYEQYF.

Here the CDR3 reads CASSPGGARLLETQYF. The DNA for the CDR3 is TGTGCCAGCAGTCCGGGGGGGGCGCGTTTATTAGAGACCCAGTACTTC. The genes are TRBV7-2 and TRBJ2-5; 8 bases agree with TRBD2. V shed 6 bases and J 4 bases; nucleotides not matched to a gene: 13. Germline V gene sequence: CDR1 SGHTA, CDR2 FQGNSA. This CDR3 has 16 residues.

The V gene is TRBV6-5, the J gene TRBJ2-7; D is possibly TRBD2 (5 bases). The germline V and J ends were trimmed by 2 bases and 3 bases, with 17 bases remaining between them. Germline V gives CDR1 MNHEY, CDR2 SVGAGI. The CDR3 is 16 residues long. The CDR3 bases are TGTGCCAGCAGTTACGGGTCATCGAGGGCAGACTACGAGCAGTACTTC. This translates into CASSYGSSRADYEQYF.

This chain connects TRBV11-3 to TRBJ2-5; 14 nucleotides align to TRBD2. V dropped 5 bases and J dropped 5; count of bases not matched to a gene: 10. The CDR3 has 17 amino acids. Germline V lookup: CDR1 SGHNT, CDR2 YENEEA. CDR3 amino acids: CASSQGLAGVGGETQYF. DNA for the CDR3: TGTGCCAGCAGCCAGGGACTAGCGGGGGTTGGGGGTGAGACCCAGTACTTC.

This clone was seen more than once but under ten times. This sequence joins TRBV30 and TRBJ2-3, with TRBD2 as a possible D gene (6 bases). The CDR3 extends over 14 amino acids. V was clipped by 2 bases and J by 4 bases, with 13 bases between them. Germline V gene lookup returns CDR1 GTSNPN and CDR2 SVGIG (reference sequence). The chain's CDR3 is CAWSRFGGADTQYF. CDR3 sequence (DNA): TGTGCCTGGAGTAGGTTCGGGGGTGCAGATACGCAGTATTTT.

This sequence joins TRBV14 and TRBJ1-6; the D gene is possibly TRBD1 (5 bases). V gave up 3 bases and J gave up 7 bases, with 13 bases separating them. This CDR3 has 15 amino acids. Per the germline V gene, CDR1 is SGHDN and CDR2 is FVKESK. The CDR3 sequence is CASSHLRDRNSPLHF. The CDR3 DNA reads as TGTGCCAGCAGCCACCTTCGCGACAGAAATTCACCCCTCCACTTT.

The genes are TRBV4-3 and TRBJ1-2; D remains ambiguous. V was clipped by 0 bases and J by 5 bases, with 13 bases between them. Germline V lookup: CDR1 LGHNA, CDR2 YSLEER. The CDR3 consists of 15 residues. As DNA, the CDR3 is TGCGCCAGCAGCCAAGAAGGTCCGGGTTTTTATGGCTACACCTTC. Amino acid sequence: CASSQEGPGFYGYTF.

This chain joins TRBV27 and TRBJ2-7, with 8 bases aligning to TRBD2. Trimming at V came to 1 base and at J to 4 bases, leaving 6 bases not matched to a gene. The CDR3 is 15 residues long. Germline loops: CDR1 MNHEY, CDR2 SMNVEV (reference sequence). The CDR3 reads CASSLLSQRGYEQYF. The CDR3 DNA reads as TGTGCCAGCAGTTTATTGTCCCAGCGGGGGTACGAGCAGTACTTC.

The chain combines TRBV18 with TRBJ2-3; 8 bases match TRBD1. J gave up 0 bases and V 6 bases, and 2 bases lay outside the gene matches. The CDR3 spans 14 residues. CDR1 and CDR2 from the germline V gene are KGHSH and LQKENI. The CDR3 spells CASSRQGSTDTQYF. CDR3 in DNA: TGTGCCAGCTCGCGACAGGGGAGCACAGATACGCAGTATTTT.

V is TRBV2 and J is TRBJ2-1; possible D gene TRBD1, 5 bases. The CDR3 spans 17 residues. V gave up 8 bases and J gave up 0 bases, with 20 bases separating them. The germline V gene encodes CDR1 SNHLY and CDR2 FYNNEI. CDR3 region: CASGMTALTSSYNEQFF. CDR3 coding DNA: TGTGCCAGCGGGATGACAGCCTTGACGAGCTCCTACAATGAGCAGTTCTTC.

V usage is TRBV27 and J usage is TRBJ1-4; D may be TRBD1 (5 bases). The CDR3 totals 15 residues. Germline V gene sequence: CDR1 MNHEY, CDR2 SMNVEV (reference sequence). The V end was cut by 2 bases, the J end by 8 bases, with 15 bases between. CDR3 sequence: CASSLRQIGVEKLFF. Here the CDR3 DNA reads TGTGCCAGCAGTTTACGACAAATAGGGGTGGAAAAACTGTTTTTT.

The chain recombines TRBV11-2 with TRBJ2-1; 7 nucleotides align to TRBD1. Germline V CDR1 and CDR2: SGHAT, FQNNGV. This CDR3 is 16 amino acids long. V gave up 1 base and J gave up 5 bases; unmatched junction bases: 8. The CDR3 DNA sequence: TGTGCCAGCAGCTTAGCCCCCAGGGGGATTAACAATGAGCAGTTCTTC. Protein: CASSLAPRGINNEQFF.

CDR3: CSASLSSTDTQYF. The CDR3 bases are TGCAGTGCTAGTTTATCTAGCACAGATACGCAGTATTTT. The chain recombines TRBV20-1 with TRBJ2-3; the D is unclear. Per germline, CDR1 DFQATT and CDR2 SNEGSKA (reference sequence). The CDR3 contains 13 residues. Trimming cost V 3 bases and J 0 bases, with 7 bases left between them.

This chain links TRBV4-1 with TRBJ1-2; the match to TRBD1 covers 7 bases. Germline assignment: CDR1 MGHRA and CDR2 YSYEKL. With 3 bases clipped from V and 8 bases from J, the junction kept 9 bases outside the gene matches. CDR3 length equals 14 residues. The CDR3 reads CASSQARGLGGYTF. In DNA, the CDR3 is TGCGCCAGCAGCCAGGCCAGGGGGTTGGGGGGCTACACCTTC.

This rearrangement joins TRBV5-6 to TRBJ1-2; tentatively, D is TRBD1 (5 bases). Per germline, CDR1 SGHDT and CDR2 YYEEEE. Trimming left V 4 bases short and J 4 bases short, with 11 bases between. This CDR3 region has 13 residues. The CDR3 DNA is TGTGCCAGCAGCCTCAGGGTGGCCTATGGCTACACCTTC. Translated, it gives CASSLRVAYGYTF.

V gene TRBV19 combines with J gene TRBJ1-4; TRBD1 aligns across 9 bases. CDR3 size: 15 residues. The V gene end was trimmed by 5 bases and the J gene end by 7 bases; junction bases not matched to a gene: 8. Germline V gives CDR1 LNHDA, CDR2 SQIVND (reference sequence). CDR3 bases: TGTGCCAGTAGTGACCGGGGACAGGGTGTTGAAAAACTGTTTTTT. Protein product: CASSDRGQGVEKLFF.

The rearrangement joins TRBV5-5 to TRBJ1-2, with 7 bases that match TRBD1. The CDR3 has 15 residues. J gave up 4 bases and V 1 base, and 7 bases lay outside the gene matches. Germline V lookup: CDR1 SGHKS, CDR2 YYEKEE (reference sequence). The CDR3 DNA reads as TGTGCCAGCAGCTTGTCGACAGGGCGCTCCTATGGCTACACCTTC. Translated: CASSLSTGRSYGYTF.

This chain connects TRBV7-8 to TRBJ1-6, with TRBD1 matching over 7 bases. From germline, CDR1 is SGHVS and CDR2 FQNEAQ. This CDR3 comprises 19 residues. Unmatched junction bases numbered 13, after V lost 4 bases and J lost 1 base. CDR3 protein: CASSSTFTGARSYNSPLHF. Here the CDR3 DNA reads TGTGCCAGCAGCTCAACCTTCACAGGGGCTAGGTCCTATAATTCACCCCTCCACTTT.

The rearrangement uses TRBV7-9 and TRBJ2-5; a possible D gene is TRBD2 (5 bases). CDR3 size: 13 residues. Germline assignment: CDR1 SEHNR and CDR2 FQNEAQ (reference sequence). V was trimmed by 3 bases and J by 5 bases, leaving 10 bases between them. CDR3 region: CASSLPGGETQYF. The CDR3 DNA reads as TGTGCCAGCAGCTTGCCAGGCGGGGAGACCCAGTACTTC.

The chain links TRBV6-5 to TRBJ1-2, with TRBD1 matching 9 bases. The ends lost 6 bases at V and 1 base at J; junction bases unmatched: 6. The CDR3 loop spans 15 amino acids. CDR1 and CDR2 (germline): MNHEY, SVGAGI. Written as DNA, the CDR3 is TGTGCCAGCAGGGTCCCGGGACAGGGTAACTATGGCTACACCTTC. It codes for CASRVPGQGNYGYTF.

The chain carries TRBV7-9 and TRBJ2-5; TRBD2 is a possible D gene (5 bases). V gave up 1 base and J gave up 1 base, with 7 bases separating them. Germline loops: CDR1 SEHNR, CDR2 FQNEAQ (reference sequence). The CDR3 extends over 14 amino acids. As DNA, the CDR3 is TGTGCCAGCAGCTTAGGGACTTCCCAAGAGACCCAGTACTTC. It is translated as CASSLGTSQETQYF.

As DNA, the CDR3 is TGCGCCAGCAGCCAACGGGGAGGGGGTTATGACACTGAAGCTTTCTTT. Translating gives CASSQRGGGYDTEAFF. The chain has TRBV4-3 and TRBJ1-1; tentatively, D is TRBD1 (6 bases). The V and J ends lost 2 bases and 3 bases respectively, with 16 bases between them. This CDR3 is built from 16 residues. CDR1 is LGHNA, CDR2 YSLEER, per germline.

This clone turned up a few times. CDR3 in DNA: TGTGCCAGCAGTGAAGAGTTGGGGACAGGGTATCAGCCCCAGCATTTT. As protein: CASSEELGTGYQPQHF. The rearrangement joins TRBV6-1 to TRBJ1-5, with 9 nucleotides matching TRBD1. CDR3 length equals 16 residues. J was trimmed by 5 bases and V by 1 base; bases with no gene match: 6. Germline V CDR1 and CDR2: MNHNS, SASEGT.

This clone was seen just once. The chain links TRBV4-3 to TRBJ1-1; possible D gene TRBD1, 6 bases. The V end lost 0 bases, the J end lost 1 base, and 12 bases lay between the germline ends. This CDR3 spans 16 amino acids. Germline loops: CDR1 LGHNA, CDR2 YSLEER. The chain's CDR3 is CASSQDAGQPNTEAFF. DNA for the CDR3: TGCGCCAGCAGCCAAGACGCTGGACAGCCGAACACTGAAGCTTTCTTT.

The gene calls are TRBV7-2 and TRBJ1-1, with no clear D. Germline V gives CDR1 SGHTA, CDR2 FQGNSA. V lost 2 bases and J 4 bases, leaving 20 bases between the germline ends. The CDR3 consists of 17 residues. CDR3 sequence reads: CASSLWFGPGVGTEAFF. The CDR3 DNA reads as TGTGCCAGCAGCTTATGGTTCGGTCCCGGGGTAGGCACTGAAGCTTTCTTT. Full variable domain (outside the CDR3, taken from reference TRBV7-2 and TRBJ1-1): GAGVSQSPSNKVTEKGKDVELRCDPISGHTALYWYRQSLGQGLEFLIYFQGNSAPDKSGLPSDRFSAERTGGSVSTLTIQRTQQEDSAVYLCASSLWFGPGVGTEAFFGQGTRLTVV.

The V gene is TRBV19, the J gene TRBJ1-3; D is unresolved. Looked up from germline, CDR1 is LNHDA and CDR2 is SQIVND (reference sequence). Trimming shortened V by 4 bases and J by 4 bases, and 23 bases separated the two germline ends. The CDR3 covers 18 residues. CDR3 region: CASSSRRSRGASGNTIYF. The DNA of the CDR3 is TGTGCCAGTAGTAGCCGACGATCGCGGGGTGCGTCAGGAAACACCATATATTTT.

Of note for this clone: This same CDR3 is encoded by further DNA sequences in the sample. This chain joins TRBV6-5 and TRBJ2-7; a possible D gene is TRBD2 (5 bases). The CDR3 covers 13 residues. Trimming took 0 bases from V and 4 from J, leaving 7 bases between them. CDR1 is MNHEY, CDR2 SVGAGI, per germline. DNA of the CDR3: TGTGCCAGCAGTTACTCAACGGGGTACGAGCAGTACTTC. Its protein product is CASSYSTGYEQYF.

The chain is built from TRBV18 and TRBJ2-6; 11 bases are a match to TRBD2. CDR3 size: 19 residues. Germline CDR1 KGHSH, CDR2 LQKENI. V was clipped by 3 bases and J by 0 bases; unmatched bases: 7. The DNA for the CDR3 is TGTGCCAGCTCACCCCGACTAGCGGGGCCACGCTCTGGGGCCAACGTCCTGACTTTC. The encoded protein is CASSPRLAGPRSGANVLTF. The whole variable domain, filled in from reference TRBV18 and TRBJ2-6, reads NAGVMQNPRHLVRRRGQEARLRCSPMKGHSHVYWYRQLPEEGLKFMVYLQKENIIDESGMPKERFSAEFPKEGPSILRIQQVVRGDSAAYFCASSPRLAGPRSGANVLTFGAGSRLTVL.